This entry is about one T cell receptor beta chain. Its antigen is not known. Clones were read by immunoSEQ multiplex PCR, and TCRdb kept only the in-frame ones, dropping some. This sample has approximately 640,000 clones, with about 78% found just once. The sample comes from a study of shared clonotypes between healthy human individuals. Study-level findings and limits: Roughly 5.3% of naive CD4 clonotypes were common to a handful of donors.

The germline V and J ends were trimmed by 1 base and 0 bases, with 6 bases remaining between them. The CDR3 runs 15 residues. CDR1 is SGHNT, CDR2 YENEEA, per germline. The sequenced sample was memory CD4+ T cells sorted from blood. Subset here: CD45RA-negative fraction. The genes are TRBV11-3 and TRBJ2-2; no clear D gene. This TCR was sampled from a woman aged 25 to 39 in good health. CDR3 region: CASSLGGTNTGELFF. Here the CDR3 DNA reads TGTGCCAGCAGCTTAGGGGGTACGAACACCGGGGAGCTGTTTTTT.